Presented here are 7 T cell receptor beta chains from one specimen sequenced in a study of human CD8 memory T cell subsets. Scientists made TCR beta libraries using UMI-labeled 5' RACE. With the 5' RACE reads reprocessed, TCRdb shows one record per CDR3 protein and no DNA. This sample's table reports 15,000 to 20,000 distinct CDR3 sequences. The sequenced sample consisted of CD8+ stem-like memory T cells (TSCM and TCM) sorted from PBMCs. Subset given: stem-like memory CD8 T cells (TSTEM), CCR7+ PD-1- TIGIT-. These receptors all stem from a human donor in good health.

The chain combines TRBV4-3 with TRBJ2-5; TCRdb outputs TRBD1, but without DNA this stays unchecked. Germline lookup yields CDR1 LGHNA and CDR2 YSLEER. This CDR3 comprises 16 residues. The CDR3 reads CASSQETGRGEATQYF.

This chain links TRBV4-3 with TRBJ2-7; without DNA, the TCRdb call of TRBD1 cannot be checked. This CDR3 contains 14 residues. CDR1 is LGHNA and CDR2 is YSLEER in the germline V gene. This CDR3 reads CASSSGQGRYEQYF.

This chain joins TRBV3-1 and TRBJ1-4. Germline CDR1 LGHDT, CDR2 YNNKEL (reference sequence). The CDR3 loop spans 13 amino acids. This CDR3 reads CASSPDGGEKLFF.

The V call is TRBV28, the J call TRBJ2-5; TCRdb outputs TRBD1, but without DNA this stays unchecked. Germline CDR1 reads MDHEN; CDR2 reads SYDVKM. This CDR3 is built from 15 residues. The CDR3 sequence: CASSLDGDLQETQYF.

The chain combines TRBV4-1 with TRBJ2-5; TCRdb returns TRBD1, unconfirmable since there is no DNA. Germline V gene lookup returns CDR1 MGHRA and CDR2 YSYEKL. The CDR3 loop spans 15 amino acids. This CDR3 is CASSLAGTDQETQYF.

The V and J genes are TRBV18 and TRBJ1-2. The CDR3 consists of 11 residues. In germline, CDR1 is KGHSH, CDR2 LQKENI. CDR3 in amino acids: CASSPGHGYTF.

The V and J genes are TRBV19 and TRBJ1-5; TCRdb designates TRBD1, a call that cannot be tested without DNA. Germline CDR1 and CDR2: LNHDA and SQIVND (reference sequence). The CDR3 loop spans 14 amino acids. This CDR3 reads CASSMGQGFQPQHF.